This T cell receptor beta chain was captured by sequencing in a study of a mutant IDH1 vaccine in newly diagnosed glioma. Sequencing was performed with immunoSEQ multiplex PCR; in TCRdb, only in-frame clones are kept and a portion is missing. The data show tens of thousands of clones, 70% to 85% seen once. Time point of the sample: week 5, during vaccination. All doses held 300 ug of mutant IDH1 20-mer peptide, with topical imiquimod. This clone was seen only a few times. The antigen remains undetermined. The sequence came from a woman under 30 with glioma. Some clones in this sample may be carry-over from other donors' samples. Material: PBMCs, obtained from a glioma patient whose treatment included an IDH1 peptide vaccine.

The CDR3 region is CSARTGEKLFF. The CDR3 DNA follows: TGCAGCGCACGGACAGGTGAAAAACTGTTTTTT. V usage is TRBV29-1 and J usage is TRBJ1-4; 7 nucleotides match TRBD1. Germline V CDR1 and CDR2: SQVTM, ANQGSEA. CDR3 length: 11 residues. Losses at the gene ends were 7 bases for V and 7 bases for J; bases not matched to a gene: 3.